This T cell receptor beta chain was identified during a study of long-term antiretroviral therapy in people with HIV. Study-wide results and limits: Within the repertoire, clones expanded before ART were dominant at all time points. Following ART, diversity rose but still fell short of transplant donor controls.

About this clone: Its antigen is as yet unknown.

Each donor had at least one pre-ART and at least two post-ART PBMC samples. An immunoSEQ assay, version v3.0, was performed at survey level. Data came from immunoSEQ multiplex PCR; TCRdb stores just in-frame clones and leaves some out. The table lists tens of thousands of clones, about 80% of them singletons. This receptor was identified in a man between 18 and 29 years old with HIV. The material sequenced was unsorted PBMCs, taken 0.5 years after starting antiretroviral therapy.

The chain's CDR3 is CASSLASPQGTGNTIYF. In nucleotides, the CDR3 is TGTGCCAGCAGCTTAGCGTCCCCCCAGGGCACTGGAAACACCATATATTTT. The chain uses TRBV7-6 and TRBJ1-3; the D gene is possibly TRBD1 (5 bases). Trimming took off 0 bases at V and 2 bases at J, with 14 bases between the two ends. This CDR3 is built from 17 residues. Looked up from germline, CDR1 is SGHVS and CDR2 is FNYEAQ.